Given below is one TCR beta chain in context. The data derive from a study of T-cell reconstitution after alpha-beta-depleted transplantation in children. The V end lost 5 bases, the J end lost 8 bases, and 18 bases lay between the germline ends. Looked up from germline, CDR1 is SQVTM and CDR2 is ANQGSEA. The CDR3 spans 13 residues. Unique molecular identifiers were incorporated when the TCRbeta library was constructed. TCRdb reprocessed the PCR reads with MiXCR, giving one entry per CDR3 protein. The table has 65,000 to 90,000 distinct CDR3 sequences, approximately 11% seen once; the top ten hold roughly 13%.

V usage is TRBV29-1 and J usage is TRBJ1-2, with no clear D. The sequence derives from a boy between 10 and 17 years old with acute myeloid leukemia, due to receive a stem cell transplant. Sequenced material: PBMCs, taken before TCRalphabeta/CD19-depleted stem cell transplant. CDR3 DNA: TGCAGCGTTATCCCGGCCCCAAAGCTGGGCTACACCTTC. Translated: CSVIPAPKLGYTF.